Each of the 2 T cell receptor beta chains below was sequenced from the same sample in a study of OX40 agonist ivuxolimab in advanced cancers. Sequencing used immunoSEQ multiplex PCR; TCRdb keeps in-frame clones, though not all of them. Here the sample spans roughly 80,000 clones, around nine tenths being singletons. The specimen was CD4+ or CD8+ T cells sorted from blood, collected in a trial of the OX40 agonist ivuxolimab. The receptors come from an adult with an advanced solid tumor such as melanoma, head and neck, liver or kidney cancer.

The chain employs TRBV28 and TRBJ2-3, with TRBD2 identical over 12 bases. The CDR3 is 15 residues long. Per the germline V gene, CDR1 is MDHEN and CDR2 is SYDVKM. V was clipped by 5 bases and J by 7 bases; unmatched bases: 7. The CDR3 DNA reads TGTGCCAGCAGTCGATCTAGCGGGGGGGCGTATACGCAGTATTTT. Translation: CASSRSSGGAYTQYF.

This chain connects TRBV2 to TRBJ1-1; D is ambiguous. The CDR3 length is 14 residues. Germline CDR1 SNHLY, CDR2 FYNNEI. V was shortened by 6 bases and J by 0 bases, with 11 bases between the two germline ends. CDR3 residues: CASRPGGMNTEAFF. CDR3 DNA sequence: TGTGCCAGCAGGCCGGGAGGAATGAACACTGAAGCTTTCTTT.